This note documents a single T cell receptor beta chain sequence. This sample stems from a study of blood T cell repertoires in COVID-19. In the original processing: Amplification of reference gene primers provided the estimated nucleated cell counts. Some clones are missing from TCRdb's copy, which holds only in-frame ones; the method was immunoSEQ multiplex PCR. The DNA was the basis for D and trimming; V, J and clone size are from that table. The sample has about 74,000 clones; about nine tenths are singletons. The V gene's germline CDR1 is MDHEN and CDR2 SYDVKM. J gave up 3 bases and V 6 bases, and 13 bases lay outside the gene matches. This CDR3 is 16 amino acids long.

The chain joins TRBV28 to TRBJ1-2; 7 positions match TRBD1. The sample was peripheral blood. The clonotype originates from a woman aged 45-65 years in a cohort sampled during active COVID-19. The CDR3 loop reads CASRGLGGAGDYGYTF. The CDR3 coding sequence is TGTGCCAGCAGAGGCTTAGGGGGCGCAGGGGACTATGGCTACACCTTC.